This T cell receptor beta chain was sequenced for a study of early T cells in non-severe SARS-CoV-2 infection. On the study more broadly: The sequenced material was bulk RNA from unsorted whole blood, and its chains were unpaired.

Attachment of unique molecular identifiers to individual cDNA molecules was performed. TCRdb independently ran MiXCR on the 5' RACE reads; one entry per CDR3 protein. The sample holds some 91,000 distinct CDR3 sequences, 8% to 13% seen once. A word on this clonotype: As yet, its antigen is unknown.

Findings and caveats of the study: Sequences matched to VDJdb favored anti-spike CD8 responses, while private and CD4 specificities were missed.

There are 15 residues in the CDR3. The germline V and J ends were trimmed by 2 bases and 10 bases, with 15 bases remaining between them. The sequencing used whole blood, collected at baseline. The chain employs TRBV12-3 or TRBV12-4 and TRBJ1-6, with a weak D call TRBD1 (5 bases). The receptor comes from an adult who was a healthcare worker with PCR-confirmed SARS-CoV-2 infection or an uninfected control (not recorded which). CDR3 coding DNA: TGTGCCAGCAGTTTATCAGGGTTCTCGGGATCACCCCTCCACTTT. Translating it yields CASSLSGFSGSPLHF.